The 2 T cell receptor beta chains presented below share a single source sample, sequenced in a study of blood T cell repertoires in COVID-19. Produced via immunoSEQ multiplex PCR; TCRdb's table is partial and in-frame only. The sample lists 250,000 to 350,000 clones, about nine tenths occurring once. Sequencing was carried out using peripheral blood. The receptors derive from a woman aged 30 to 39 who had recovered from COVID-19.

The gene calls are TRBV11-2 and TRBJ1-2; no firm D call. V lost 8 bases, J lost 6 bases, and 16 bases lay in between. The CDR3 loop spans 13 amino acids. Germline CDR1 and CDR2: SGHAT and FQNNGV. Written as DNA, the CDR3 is TGTGCCAGCCAAGAACTCTCCGGGGATGGCTACACCTTC. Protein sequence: CASQELSGDGYTF. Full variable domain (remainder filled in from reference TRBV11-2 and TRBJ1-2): EAGVAQSPRYKIIEKRQSVAFWCNPISGHATLYWYQQILGQGPKLLIQFQNNGVVDDSQLPKDRFSAERLKGVDSTLKIQPAKLEDSAVYLCASQELSGDGYTFGSGTRLTVV.

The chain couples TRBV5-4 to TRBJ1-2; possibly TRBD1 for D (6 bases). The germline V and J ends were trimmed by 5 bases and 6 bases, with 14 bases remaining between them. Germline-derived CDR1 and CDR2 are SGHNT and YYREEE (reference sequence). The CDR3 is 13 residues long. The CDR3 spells CASSYDRSDGYTF. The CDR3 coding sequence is TGTGCCAGCAGTTATGACAGGTCAGATGGCTACACCTTC.